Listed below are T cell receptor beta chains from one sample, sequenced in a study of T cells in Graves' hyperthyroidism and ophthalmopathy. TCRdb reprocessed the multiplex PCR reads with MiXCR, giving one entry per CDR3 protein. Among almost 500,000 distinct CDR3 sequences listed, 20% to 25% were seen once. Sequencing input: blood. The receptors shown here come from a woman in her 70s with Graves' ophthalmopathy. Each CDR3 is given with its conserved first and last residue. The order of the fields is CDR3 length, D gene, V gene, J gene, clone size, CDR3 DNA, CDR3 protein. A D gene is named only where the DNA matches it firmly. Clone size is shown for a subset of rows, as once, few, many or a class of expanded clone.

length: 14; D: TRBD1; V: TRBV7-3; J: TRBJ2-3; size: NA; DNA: TGTGCCAGCAGCGGGACAGGGGGGGGAGATACGCAGTATTTT; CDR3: CASSGTGGGDTQYF
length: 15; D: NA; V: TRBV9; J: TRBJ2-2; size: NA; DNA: TGTGCCAGCAGCGGACTAGTTCGCGGCACCGGGGAGCTGTTTTTT; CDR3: CASSGLVRGTGELFF
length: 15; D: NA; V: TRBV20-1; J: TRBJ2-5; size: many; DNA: TGCAGTGCTAGAGATGGCCGGGACTACCAAGAGACCCAGTACTTC; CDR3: CSARDGRDYQETQYF
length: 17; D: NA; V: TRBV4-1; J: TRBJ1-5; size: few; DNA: TGCGCCAGCAGCCAAGATGCGGGGGGCGCGAGCAATCAGCCCCAGCATTTT; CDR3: CASSQDAGGASNQPQHF
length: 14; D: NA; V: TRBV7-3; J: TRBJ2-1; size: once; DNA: TGTGCCAGCAGCATATCTGGCGGGCCCAATGAGCAGTTCTTC; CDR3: CASSISGGPNEQFF
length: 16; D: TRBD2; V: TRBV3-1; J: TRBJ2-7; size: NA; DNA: TGTGCCAGCAGCCATCGGACGGGGACTAGCGGTCTTGGGCAGTACTTC; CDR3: CASSHRTGTSGLGQYF
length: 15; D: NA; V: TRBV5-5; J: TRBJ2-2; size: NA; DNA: TGTGCCAGCAGCTTACAGGGTTTTTACACCGGGGAGCTGTTTTTT; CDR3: CASSLQGFYTGELFF
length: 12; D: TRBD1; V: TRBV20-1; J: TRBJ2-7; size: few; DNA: TGCAGTGCGGGACAGGAGACCTACGAGCAGTACTTC; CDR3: CSAGQETYEQYF
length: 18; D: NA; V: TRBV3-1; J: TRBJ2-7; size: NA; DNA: TGTGCCAGCAGCCAAGATCAAGGGGGACGGTTTCTCGGGTACGAGCAGTACTTC; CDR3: CASSQDQGGRFLGYEQYF
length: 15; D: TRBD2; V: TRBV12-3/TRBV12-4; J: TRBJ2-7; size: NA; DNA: TGTGCCAGCAGCAGGACTAGCGCCCCCTCCTACGAGCAGTACTTC; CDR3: CASSRTSAPSYEQYF
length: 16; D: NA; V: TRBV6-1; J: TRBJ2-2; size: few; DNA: TGTGCCCTCAGTGTAATTAAGGGGGCGAACACCGGGGAGCTGTTTTTT; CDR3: CALSVIKGANTGELFF
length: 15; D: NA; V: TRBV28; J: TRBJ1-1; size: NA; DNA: TGTGCCAGCAGTCCGAGCCAGGGCTGGAACACTGAAGCTTTCTTT; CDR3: CASSPSQGWNTEAFF
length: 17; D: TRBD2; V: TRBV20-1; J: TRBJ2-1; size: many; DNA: TGCAGTGTTCAGCGGGGACAGCGGACTAGCGGCTACAATGAGCAGTTCTTC; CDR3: CSVQRGQRTSGYNEQFF
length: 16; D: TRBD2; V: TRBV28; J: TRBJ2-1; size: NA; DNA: TGTGCCAGCAGTCTCTCTTGGACTAGCGGTTACAATGAGCAGTTCTTC; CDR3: CASSLSWTSGYNEQFF
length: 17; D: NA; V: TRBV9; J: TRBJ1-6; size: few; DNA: TGTGCCAGCAGCGAGACAGCAGCTGGCCCTTTGGTTTCACCCCTCCACTTT; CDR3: CASSETAAGPLVSPLHF
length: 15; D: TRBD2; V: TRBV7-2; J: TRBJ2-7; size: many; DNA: TGTGCCAGCAGTCTTAGCGGGAGTGCAGTCGACGAGCAGTACTTC; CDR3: CASSLSGSAVDEQYF
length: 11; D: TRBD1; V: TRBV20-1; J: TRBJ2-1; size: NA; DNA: TGCAGTGCCTACAAGGACAGGCTTCAGTTCTTC; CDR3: CSAYKDRLQFF
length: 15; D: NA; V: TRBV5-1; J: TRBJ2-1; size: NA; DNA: TGCGCCAGCAGCTTGGAGGGGGAGTCCTACAATGAGCAGTTCTTC; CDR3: CASSLEGESYNEQFF
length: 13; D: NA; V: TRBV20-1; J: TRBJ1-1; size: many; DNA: TGCAGTGCTGAGACGGGGGGATACACTGAAGCTTTCTTT; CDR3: CSAETGGYTEAFF
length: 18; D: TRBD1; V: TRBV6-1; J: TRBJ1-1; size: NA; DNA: TGTGCCAGCAGCCACGACCGGACAGGGGGTTTGATGAACACTGAAGCTTTCTTT; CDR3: CASSHDRTGGLMNTEAFF
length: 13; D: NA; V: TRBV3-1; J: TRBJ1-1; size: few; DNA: TGTGCCAGCAGCCGAATCAGGGGCACTGAAGCTTTCTTT; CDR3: CASSRIRGTEAFF
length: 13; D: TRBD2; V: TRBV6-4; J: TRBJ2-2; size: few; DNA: TGTGCCAGCAGGCGGGAGGCCACCGGGGAGCTGTTTTTT; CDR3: CASRREATGELFF
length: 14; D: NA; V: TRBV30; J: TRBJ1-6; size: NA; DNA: TGTGCCTGGAAAGAGGGGGGGGATTATTCACCCCTCCACTTT; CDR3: CAWKEGGDYSPLHF
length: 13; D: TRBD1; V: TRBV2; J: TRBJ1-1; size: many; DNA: TGTGCCAGCAGACAGGGGGCGGTTGGTGAAGCTTTCTTT; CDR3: CASRQGAVGEAFF
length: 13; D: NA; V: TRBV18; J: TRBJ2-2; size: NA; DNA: TGTGCCAGCTCACCAATTAGTACCGGGGAGCTGTTTTTT; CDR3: CASSPISTGELFF
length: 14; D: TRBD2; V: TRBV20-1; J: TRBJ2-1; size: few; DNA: TGCAGTGCTCCCCTAGCGGGAAACTACAATGAGCAGTTCTTC; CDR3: CSAPLAGNYNEQFF
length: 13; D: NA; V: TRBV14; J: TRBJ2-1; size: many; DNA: TGTGCCAGCAGCCAGGGACGATACAATGAGCAGTTCTTC; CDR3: CASSQGRYNEQFF
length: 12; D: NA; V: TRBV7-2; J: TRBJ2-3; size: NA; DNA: TGTGCCAGCAAGGCCGGGGCAGCCAAAGAGTATTTT; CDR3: CASKAGAAKEYF
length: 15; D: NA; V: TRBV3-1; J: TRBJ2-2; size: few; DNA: TGTGCCAGCAGCTCCGCGACAGTGAACACCGGGGAGCTGTTTTTT; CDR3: CASSSATVNTGELFF
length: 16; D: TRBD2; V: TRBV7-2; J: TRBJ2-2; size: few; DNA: TGTGCCAGCAGCTTAGTAGCGGGAGGCCTGTCCGGGGAGCTGTTTTTT; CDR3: CASSLVAGGLSGELFF
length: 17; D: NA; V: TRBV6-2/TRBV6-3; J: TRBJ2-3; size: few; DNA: TGTGCCAGCAGTTACTCGAGTGTCGCGGCTAGCACAGATACGCAGTATTTT; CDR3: CASSYSSVAASTDTQYF
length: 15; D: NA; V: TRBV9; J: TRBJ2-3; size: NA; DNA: TGTGCCAGCAGCGCCTACAGTGGAGGCACAGATACGCAGTATTTT; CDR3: CASSAYSGGTDTQYF
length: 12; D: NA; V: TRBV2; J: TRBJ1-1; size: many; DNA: TGTGCCAGCGGGTCAGGGTTAGCTGAAGCTTTCTTT; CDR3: CASGSGLAEAFF
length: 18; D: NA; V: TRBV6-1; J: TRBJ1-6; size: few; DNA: TGTGCCAGCAGCGCAAACCCAGGGATTCTCTCCTATAATTCACCCCTCCACTTT; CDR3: CASSANPGILSYNSPLHF
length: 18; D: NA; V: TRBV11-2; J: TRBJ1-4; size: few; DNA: TGTGCCAGCAGCTCCATTCGGGGGCCGCGGAGGACTAATGAAAAACTGTTTTTT; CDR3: CASSSIRGPRRTNEKLFF
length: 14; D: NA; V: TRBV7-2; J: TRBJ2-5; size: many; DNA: TGTGCCAGCAGCTTAGGGGGCGGGTTGGAGACCCAGTACTTC; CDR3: CASSLGGGLETQYF
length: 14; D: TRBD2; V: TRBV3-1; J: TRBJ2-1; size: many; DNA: TGTGCCAGCAGCCTTTCTAGCGGGAGTAATGAGCAGTTCTTC; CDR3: CASSLSSGSNEQFF
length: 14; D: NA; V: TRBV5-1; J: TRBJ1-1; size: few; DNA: TGCGCCAGCAGCTTCGAGTTCCTGAACACTGAAGCTTTCTTT; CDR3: CASSFEFLNTEAFF
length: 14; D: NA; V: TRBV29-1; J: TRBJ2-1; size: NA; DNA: TGCAGCGTTTCTCCGGGACTCACGACCAATGAGCAGTTCTTC; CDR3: CSVSPGLTTNEQFF
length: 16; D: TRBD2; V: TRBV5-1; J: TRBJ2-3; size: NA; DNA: TGCGCCAGCAGCTTGGGACTAGCGGTTAGCACAGATACGCAGTATTTT; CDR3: CASSLGLAVSTDTQYF
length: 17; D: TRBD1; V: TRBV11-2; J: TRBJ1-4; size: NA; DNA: TGTGCCAGCAGCCCTCGACAGCCGGGGACAGACTATGAAAAACTGTTTTTT; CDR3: CASSPRQPGTDYEKLFF
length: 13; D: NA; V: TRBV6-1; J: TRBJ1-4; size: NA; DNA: TGTGCCAGCAGAAGATCAACTAATGAAAAACTGTTTTTT; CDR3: CASRRSTNEKLFF
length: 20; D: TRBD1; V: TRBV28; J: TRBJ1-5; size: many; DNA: TGTGCCAGCACCTTGCCGGGGACAGGGGGATTTAAGCGTAGCAATCAGCCCCAGCATTTT; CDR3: CASTLPGTGGFKRSNQPQHF
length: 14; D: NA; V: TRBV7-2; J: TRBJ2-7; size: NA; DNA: TGTGCCAGCAGCCCCCTCCGGGTCGGGAGCGAGCAGTACTTC; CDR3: CASSPLRVGSEQYF
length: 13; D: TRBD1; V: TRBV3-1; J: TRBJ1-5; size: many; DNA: TGTGCCAGCAGCCGGACAGGGGTGGAGCCCCAGCATTTT; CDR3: CASSRTGVEPQHF
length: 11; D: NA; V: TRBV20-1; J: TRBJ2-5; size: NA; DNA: TGCAGTGCTTACGGCGGGGAGACCCAGTACTTC; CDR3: CSAYGGETQYF
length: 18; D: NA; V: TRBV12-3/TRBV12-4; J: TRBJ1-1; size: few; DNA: TGTGCCAGCAGTTTAGCCCTGGGACTACAGGAACCTAACACTGAAGCTTTCTTT; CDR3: CASSLALGLQEPNTEAFF
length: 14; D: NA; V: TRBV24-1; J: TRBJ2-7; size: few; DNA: TGTGCCACCAGTGATTCAAGTTATAGTAGCGAGCAGTACTTC; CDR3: CATSDSSYSSEQYF
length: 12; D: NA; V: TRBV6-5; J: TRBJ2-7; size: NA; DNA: TGTGCCAGCAGTAACGAAATCTACGAGCAGTACTTC; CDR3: CASSNEIYEQYF
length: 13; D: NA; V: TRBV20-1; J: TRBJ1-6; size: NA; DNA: TGCAGTGCTAGAGACCGACTTAATTCACCCCTCCACTTT; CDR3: CSARDRLNSPLHF
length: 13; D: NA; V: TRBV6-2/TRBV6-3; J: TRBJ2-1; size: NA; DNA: TGTGCCAGCAGATCTACTAGTTACAATGAGCAGTTCTTC; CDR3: CASRSTSYNEQFF
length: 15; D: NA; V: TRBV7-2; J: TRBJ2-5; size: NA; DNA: TGTACCAGCAGCTTAGAAGGGGGGACGTCGGGGCCCCAGTACTTC; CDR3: CTSSLEGGTSGPQYF